The entry below describes one T cell receptor beta chain. Its binding antigen is unknown. No qualities accompany the bases; no much larger clone lies one base away. The germline V gene supplies CDR1 SGHAT and CDR2 FQNNGV. The germline V end is reduced by 0 bases and the J end by 8 bases; junction bases left unmatched: 3. The CDR3 covers 13 residues, taking in both the cysteine and the phenylalanine. CDR3 DNA only is kept here, 39 bases in frame from base 1. The data were taken from a study of T cell responses to AZD1222 COVID-19 vaccine (dated by TCRdb to the early 2020s). About the investigation overall: AZD1222 recipients given second doses at about 4 weeks or at about 12 weeks were pooled, since spike-specific TCR depth and breadth were not found to differ between the two schedules. TCR sequencing covered over 230 trial participants: 200 to 220 given two doses of AZD1222 and approximately 25 given two doses of MenACWY control vaccine. Enrollment into the trials was organized by age into subgroups of 18-55, 56-69 and 70-plus years, and those subgroups contained approximately 160, 26 and 62 TCR-sequenced participants, respectively. Broader findings and caveats from the paper: The whole spike protein was spanned by vaccine-associated CD4 TCRs, and dominant responses were seen in regions 160-218 and 743-854. Most participants were white British and females outnumbered males, and the authors suggested that clonal diversity may have been underestimated. Because no day 14 peak-response samples were available, the repertoires could be characterized only after the peak T cell response. Reportedly, almost half of the unique spike-specific TCRs recognized epitopes lying outside the regions that are mutated in the B.1.351 and B.1.1.7 variants. After two AZD1222 doses, both the breadth and the depth of spike-specific TCRs were significantly higher than at day 0 and than in MenACWY recipients. Only a handful of AZD1222 recipients were SARS-CoV-2 seropositive at baseline, limiting conclusions about previously exposed vaccinees. In the small 56-69-year group, the increase in depth fell short of significance, most likely because of low power.

The label giving this sample's time point can be read as: baseline before first vaccination. The vaccinee samples were drawn from two UK trials, COV001 and COV002, one of which was a single-blind randomized controlled phase 2/3 trial testing AZD1222 (ChAdOx1 nCoV-19) in healthy adults. For TCRbeta chain sequencing, PBMC samples were collected from trial participants at day 0 and at day 28 after the second dose. The CDR3 regions of human TCRbeta chains were analyzed by immunosequencing. Under the source paper's analysis protocol: Repertoire TCRs were checked for matches against a reference library of SARS-CoV-2-specific TCRs that had been generated using the MIRA antigen-specificity platform. Breadth meant the fraction of unique TCRs that were SARS-CoV-2-associated, whereas depth meant the fraction of total T cells that were SARS-CoV-2-associated. Using the MIRA data, every spike-specific TCR was mapped to the spike region that the TCR reacted to and assigned to either a CD4 or a CD8 class. Log10-transformed breadth and depth values were compared by one-way ANOVA with Sidak's multiple comparisons tests. What TCRdb holds here is the immuneACCESS table cut down to in-frame rearrangements. Part of the clones is not present; checked against another copy, under half of the missing clones reflect an unresolved V gene, and the others are unexplained. The V and J calls and clone size are taken from that table; D and trimming were inferred from the DNA. The sample includes about 130,000 clones, with roughly 90% observed a single time. Jointly, the top ten make up approximately 1.6% of the sample.

The TCR originated in an adult in good health. The rearrangement combines TRBV11-2 with TRBJ1-2; 7 central bases correspond to TRBD1. Sequencing was performed on peripheral blood, taken on day 0 of AZD1222 vaccination. The nucleotides read TGTGCCAGCAGCTTAGAGCCAGGGGGAGGCTACACCTTC. It codes for CASSLEPGGGYTF.